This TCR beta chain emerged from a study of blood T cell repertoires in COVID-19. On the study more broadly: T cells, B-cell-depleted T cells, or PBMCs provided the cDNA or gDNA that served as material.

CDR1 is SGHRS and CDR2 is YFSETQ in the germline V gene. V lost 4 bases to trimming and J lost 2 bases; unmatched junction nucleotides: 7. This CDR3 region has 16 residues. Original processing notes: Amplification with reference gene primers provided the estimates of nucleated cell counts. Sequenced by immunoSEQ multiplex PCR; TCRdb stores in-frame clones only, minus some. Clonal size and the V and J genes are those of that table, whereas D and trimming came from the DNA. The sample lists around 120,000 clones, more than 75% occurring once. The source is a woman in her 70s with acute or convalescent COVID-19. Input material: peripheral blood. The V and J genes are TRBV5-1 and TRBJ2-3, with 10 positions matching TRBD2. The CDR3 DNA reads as TGCGCCAGCAGCCCCGCGCTAGCGGGGGACACAGATACGCAGTATTTT. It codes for CASSPALAGDTDTQYF. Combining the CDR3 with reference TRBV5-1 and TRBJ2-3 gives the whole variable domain KAGVTQTPRYLIKTRGQQVTLSCSPISGHRSVSWYQQTPGQGLQFLFEYFSETQRNKGNFPGRFSGRQFSNSRSEMNVSTLELGDSALYLCASSPALAGDTDTQYFGPGTRLTVL.